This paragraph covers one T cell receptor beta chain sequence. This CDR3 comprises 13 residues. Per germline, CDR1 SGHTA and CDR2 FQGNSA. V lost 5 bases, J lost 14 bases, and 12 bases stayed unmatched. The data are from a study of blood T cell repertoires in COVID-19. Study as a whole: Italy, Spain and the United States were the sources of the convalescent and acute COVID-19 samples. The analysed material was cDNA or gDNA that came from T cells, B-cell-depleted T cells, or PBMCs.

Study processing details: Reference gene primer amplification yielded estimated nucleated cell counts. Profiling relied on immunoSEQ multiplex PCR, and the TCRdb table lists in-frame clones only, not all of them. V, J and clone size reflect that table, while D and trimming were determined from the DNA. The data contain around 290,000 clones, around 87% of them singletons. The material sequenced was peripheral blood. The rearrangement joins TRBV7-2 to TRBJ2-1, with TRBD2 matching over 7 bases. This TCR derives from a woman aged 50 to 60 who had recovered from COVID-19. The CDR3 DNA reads TGTGCCAGCAGCAATAACCGTGGGAGGGCCGAGTTCTTC. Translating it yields CASSNNRGRAEFF.